The next 19 T cell receptor beta chains were all read from a single sample in a study of blood T cell repertoires in COVID-19. Assay: immunoSEQ multiplex PCR; the TCRdb copy retains only in-frame clones and omits some. The data contain 55,000 to 70,000 clones, around nine tenths of them seen just once; the ten biggest clones take up roughly 1%. Sequencing was performed on peripheral blood. The receptors come from a man between 65 and 85 years old with acute or convalescent COVID-19.

This clone has just a few counts. The V gene is TRBV5-4, the J gene TRBJ2-1, with 9 bases matching TRBD2. The CDR3 has 13 residues. Germline trimming cut 3 bases from V and 10 bases from J; bases unmatched to any gene: 5. The germline V gene has CDR1 SGHNT and CDR2 YYREEE (reference sequence). CDR3 in amino acids: CASSSGLAHEQFF. CDR3 DNA: TGTGCCAGCAGCTCGGGACTAGCTCACGAGCAGTTCTTC.

V gene TRBV7-9 combines with J gene TRBJ2-3; D may be TRBD1 (6 bases). This CDR3 contains 14 residues. V lost 5 bases to trimming and J lost 4 bases, with 13 bases between them. CDR1 SEHNR and CDR2 FQNEAQ come from the germline V gene (reference sequence). The CDR3 loop is CASSPTAGADTQYF. In DNA, the CDR3 is TGTGCCAGCAGCCCCACGGCAGGGGCAGATACGCAGTATTTT.

The V call is TRBV28, the J call TRBJ2-7, with 12 positions matching TRBD2. This CDR3 has 13 residues. The junction had 3 bases not matched to a gene; V was cut back by 6 bases and J by 6 bases. Germline V gene sequence: CDR1 MDHEN, CDR2 SYDVKM. The CDR3 protein is CASRRLAGAEQYF. As DNA, the CDR3 is TGTGCCAGCAGGAGACTAGCGGGAGCCGAGCAGTACTTC.

The chain recombines TRBV7-7 with TRBJ2-5; D remains unclear. The CDR3 is 12 residues long. CDR1 and CDR2 from the germline V gene are SSHAT and FNYEAQ (reference sequence). The CDR3 loop reads CATGPSVETQYF. CDR3 nucleotides: TGTGCTACTGGGCCATCCGTGGAGACCCAGTACTTC.

This chain connects TRBV11-2 to TRBJ1-1; weak D call: TRBD1 (5 bases). V shed 1 base and J shed 5 bases, with 11 bases lying between them. Germline V gene lookup returns CDR1 SGHAT and CDR2 FQNNGV. CDR3 length: 14 residues. The CDR3 bases are TGTGCCAGCAGCTTAGCGGGGGGTTTTACTGAAGCTTTCTTT. It is translated as CASSLAGGFTEAFF.

This chain links TRBV29-1 with TRBJ2-3, with 11 bases matching TRBD2. V was pared by 6 bases and J by 0 bases, with 8 bases of the junction left unmatched. The CDR3 contains 16 residues. Germline loops: CDR1 SQVTM, CDR2 ANQGSEA. The CDR3 spells CSVRTSGSYSTDTQYF. CDR3 nucleotides: TGCAGCGTCCGTACTAGCGGGAGCTATAGCACAGATACGCAGTATTTT.

The chain carries TRBV5-5 and TRBJ1-4, with 8 positions matching TRBD1. The CDR3 has 15 residues. Germline V CDR1 and CDR2: SGHKS, YYEKEE (reference sequence). Germline trimming cut 3 bases from V and 7 bases from J; bases unmatched to any gene: 8. In nucleotides, the CDR3 is TGTGCCAGCAGCTCACCGGGACAGGTCGGTGAAAAACTGTTTTTT. It is translated as CASSSPGQVGEKLFF.

The rearrangement uses TRBV5-1 and TRBJ2-3; perhaps TRBD1 as D (6 bases). The CDR3 extends over 15 amino acids. Germline V gene data show CDR1 as SGHRS and CDR2 as YFSETQ. Trimming left V 7 bases short and J 2 bases short, with 17 bases between. DNA of the CDR3: TGCGCCAGCCGAGGTCAGGGGAAGGACACAGATACGCAGTATTTT. Translated: CASRGQGKDTDTQYF.

The CDR3 loop reads CASSFRESAFF. The CDR3 nucleotides read TGTGCCAGCAGTTTCCGGGAAAGTGCTTTCTTT. The chain links TRBV12-3 or TRBV12-4 to TRBJ1-1; no clear D gene. The V end was cut by 3 bases, the J end by 11 bases, with 10 bases between. This CDR3 has 11 amino acids.

The chain employs TRBV2 and TRBJ1-5; 7 bases match TRBD1. Germline values: CDR1 SNHLY, CDR2 FYNNEI. This CDR3 region has 13 residues. After removal of 7 bases from V and 6 bases from J, the junction contained 6 bases not matched to a gene. DNA for the CDR3: TGTGCCAGCAACAGGGGTGGTAGTCAGCCCCAGCATTTT. Protein product: CASNRGGSQPQHF.

The V gene is TRBV28, the J gene TRBJ2-1; 13 positions agree with TRBD2. This CDR3 region has 16 residues. CDR1 and CDR2 from the germline V gene are MDHEN and SYDVKM. Germline trimming cut 6 bases from V and 3 bases from J; bases unmatched to any gene: 5. The DNA of the CDR3 is TGTGCCAGCAGAAAGGGACTAGCGGGACTCTACAATGAGCAGTTCTTC. Translated: CASRKGLAGLYNEQFF.

V usage is TRBV19 and J usage is TRBJ2-7, with 7 bases aligning to TRBD1. This CDR3 has 14 amino acids. V shed 8 bases and J 1 base; nucleotides not matched to a gene: 8. Germline V gene sequence: CDR1 LNHDA, CDR2 SQIVND (reference sequence). This CDR3 is CASASPGQSYEQYF. Written as DNA, the CDR3 is TGTGCCAGTGCTTCCCCGGGACAGTCCTACGAGCAGTACTTC.

The chain joins TRBV7-2 to TRBJ2-1; the D gene is possibly TRBD1 (6 bases). V was clipped by 2 bases and J by 10 bases, with 15 bases between them. The CDR3 contains 14 residues. From germline, CDR1 is SGHTA and CDR2 FQGNSA. This chain's CDR3 is CASSLSRWTEEQFF. In DNA form, the CDR3 reads TGTGCCAGCAGCTTAAGTCGGTGGACAGAAGAGCAGTTCTTC.

This sequence joins TRBV6-5 and TRBJ2-6; D gene ambiguous. Germline loops: CDR1 MNHEY, CDR2 SVGAGI. The CDR3 covers 15 residues. Trimming stripped 4 bases from V and 0 bases from J, with 7 bases between. In nucleotides, the CDR3 is TGTGCCAGCAGTTCCTACAGCTCTGGGGCCAACGTCCTGACTTTC. Encoded protein: CASSSYSSGANVLTF.

CDR3 loop: CASRGTVNTGELFF. In DNA form, the CDR3 reads TGTGCCAGCAGGGGGACAGTAAACACCGGGGAGCTGTTTTTT. This rearrangement joins TRBV5-4 to TRBJ2-2; 7 positions agree with TRBD1. Trimming took 5 bases from V and 2 from J; bases not matched to a gene: 3. Germline V CDR1 and CDR2: SGHNT, YYREEE (reference sequence). This CDR3 has 14 residues.

V is TRBV7-7 and J is TRBJ2-3, with 8 bases matching TRBD2. The CDR3 has 17 amino acids. Germline values: CDR1 SSHAT, CDR2 FNYEAQ (reference sequence). The V gene end was trimmed by 9 bases and the J gene end by 1 base; junction bases not matched to a gene: 15. The CDR3 loop is CASPRWPGLDGTDTQYF. The CDR3 DNA is TGTGCCAGTCCAAGATGGCCGGGACTAGATGGCACAGATACGCAGTATTTT.

The V and J genes are TRBV5-1 and TRBJ2-1; the match to TRBD2 covers 11 bases. The V gene end was trimmed by 7 bases and the J gene end by 5 bases; junction bases not matched to a gene: 2. This CDR3 region has 13 residues. Germline CDR1 SGHRS, CDR2 YFSETQ. The DNA of the CDR3 is TGCGCCAGCCTAGCGGGGGGAAACAATGAGCAGTTCTTC. Translating it yields CASLAGGNNEQFF.

This chain connects TRBV19 to TRBJ2-1; 10 nucleotides match TRBD2. With 5 bases clipped from V and 6 bases from J, the junction kept 4 bases outside the gene matches. Germline V lookup: CDR1 LNHDA, CDR2 SQIVND (reference sequence). The CDR3 extends over 14 amino acids. The CDR3 is CASSSLAGINEQFF. The CDR3 bases are TGTGCCAGTAGTTCACTAGCGGGAATCAATGAGCAGTTCTTC.

The V gene is TRBV5-1, the J gene TRBJ2-1, with 9 bases aligning to TRBD1. J lost 4 bases, V lost 4 bases, and 3 bases had no gene match. Germline CDR1 is SGHRS and CDR2 is YFSETQ. This CDR3 is 14 amino acids long. CDR3 loop: CASSGGTGYNEQFF. The CDR3 region has the DNA TGCGCCAGCAGCGGTGGGACAGGGTACAATGAGCAGTTCTTC.